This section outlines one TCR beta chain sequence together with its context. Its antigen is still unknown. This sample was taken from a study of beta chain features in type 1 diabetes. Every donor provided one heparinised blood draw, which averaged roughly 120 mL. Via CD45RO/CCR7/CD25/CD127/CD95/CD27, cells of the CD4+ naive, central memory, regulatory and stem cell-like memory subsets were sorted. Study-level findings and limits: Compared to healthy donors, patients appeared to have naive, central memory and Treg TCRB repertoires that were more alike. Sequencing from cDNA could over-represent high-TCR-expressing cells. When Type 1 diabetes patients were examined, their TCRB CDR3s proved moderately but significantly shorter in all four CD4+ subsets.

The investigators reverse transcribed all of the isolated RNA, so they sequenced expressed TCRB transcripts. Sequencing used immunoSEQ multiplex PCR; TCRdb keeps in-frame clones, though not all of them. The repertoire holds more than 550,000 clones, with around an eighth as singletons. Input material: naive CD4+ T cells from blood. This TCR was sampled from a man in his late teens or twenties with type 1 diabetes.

CDR3 nucleotide sequence: TGTGCCAGCAGTTCGGTTAGCAGCCAAGAGACCCAGTACTTC. This codes for CASSSVSSQETQYF. The V gene is TRBV2, the J gene TRBJ2-5; no firm D call. The CDR3 contains 14 residues. Per the germline V gene, CDR1 is SNHLY and CDR2 is FYNNEI. Trimming pared 5 bases from V and 1 base from J, leaving 11 bases between.